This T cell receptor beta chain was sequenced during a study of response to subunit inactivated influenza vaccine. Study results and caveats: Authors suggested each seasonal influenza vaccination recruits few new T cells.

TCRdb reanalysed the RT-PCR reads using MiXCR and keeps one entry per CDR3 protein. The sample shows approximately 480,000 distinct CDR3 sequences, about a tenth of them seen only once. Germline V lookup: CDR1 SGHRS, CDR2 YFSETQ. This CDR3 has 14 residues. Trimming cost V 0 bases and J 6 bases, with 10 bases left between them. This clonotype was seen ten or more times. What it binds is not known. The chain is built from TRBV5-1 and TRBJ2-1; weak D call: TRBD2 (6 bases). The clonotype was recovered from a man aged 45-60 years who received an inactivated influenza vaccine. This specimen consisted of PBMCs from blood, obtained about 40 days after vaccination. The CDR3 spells CASSLEAGSNEQFF. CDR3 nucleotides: TGCGCCAGCAGCTTGGAGGCCGGGAGCAATGAGCAGTTCTTC.